This note documents a single TCR beta chain sequence. The authors ran a second PCR of 7 to 11 cycles using a sample-barcoded 5' primer and a J-beta primer mix. A 12-random-nucleotide template-switch adaptor tagged each cDNA molecule. TCRdb re-analysed the 5' RACE reads in MiXCR, keeping a single row per CDR3 protein. The top ten hold around a fifth of the sample, which has 600,000 to 850,000 distinct CDR3 sequences, about 40% seen once. This sample was taken from a study of blood T cells in healthy people across ages. The individuals who served as donors were healthy Caucasians living in Russia, aged about 6 to 95. Each sample gave at least 6.5 million isolated PBMCs. RNA extraction gave at least 5.5 micrograms of total RNA per sample. The V end lost 5 bases, the J end lost 3 bases, and 10 bases lay between the germline ends. This CDR3 spans 13 amino acids. Germline CDR1 SGHAT, CDR2 FQNNGV.

The clonotype comes from a woman aged 55-69 years in good health. The sequenced material came from blood. The chain recombines TRBV11-2 with TRBJ1-1; D is unresolved. Written as DNA, the CDR3 is TGTGCCAGCAGCATACAAAAGGACACTGAAGCTTTCTTT. Its protein product is CASSIQKDTEAFF.